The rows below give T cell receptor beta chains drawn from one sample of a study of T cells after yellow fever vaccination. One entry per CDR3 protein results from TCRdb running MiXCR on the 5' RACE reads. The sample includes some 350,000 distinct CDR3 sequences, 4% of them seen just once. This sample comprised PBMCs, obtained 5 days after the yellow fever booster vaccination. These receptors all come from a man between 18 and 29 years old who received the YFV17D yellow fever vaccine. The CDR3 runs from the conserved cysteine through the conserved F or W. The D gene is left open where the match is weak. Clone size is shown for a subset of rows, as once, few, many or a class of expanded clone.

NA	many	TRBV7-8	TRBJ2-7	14	TGTGCCAGCAGCTTTATAGACGATTCCTACGAGCAGTACTTC	CASSFIDDSYEQYF
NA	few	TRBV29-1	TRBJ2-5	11	TGCAGCGCTCGAATACAGGAGACCCAGTACTTC	CSARIQETQYF
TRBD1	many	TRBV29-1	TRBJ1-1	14	TGCAGCGTTGAGCACGGGACAGGAAACATTTTGGCTTTCTTT	CSVEHGTGNILAFF
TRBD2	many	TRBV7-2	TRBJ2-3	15	TGTGCCAGCAGCTTCGGGGGGGGCGGACCAGATACGCAGTATTTT	CASSFGGGGPDTQYF
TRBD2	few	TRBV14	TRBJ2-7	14	TGTGCCAGCCCCCGGGGGGGGCACTCCTACGAGCAGTACTTC	CASPRGGHSYEQYF
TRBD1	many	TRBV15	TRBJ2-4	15	TGTGCCACCAGCAGAGACCGGGACAGGAAAAACATTCAGTACTTC	CATSRDRDRKNIQYF
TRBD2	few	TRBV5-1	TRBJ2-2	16	TGCGCCAGCAGCTTGAACCCGGGGGGGAACACCGGGGAGCTGTTTTTT	CASSLNPGGNTGELFF
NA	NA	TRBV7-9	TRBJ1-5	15	TGTGCCAGCAGCTTTTACGGTGATAGCAATCAGCCCCAGCATTTT	CASSFYGDSNQPQHF
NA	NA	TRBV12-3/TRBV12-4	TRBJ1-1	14	TGTGCCAGCAGTTTAGTACGGGGGCTCACTGAAGCTTTCTTT	CASSLVRGLTEAFF
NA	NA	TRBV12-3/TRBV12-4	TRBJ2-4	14	TGTGCCAGCAGTCTCACAGAGACCAAAAACATTCAGTACTTC	CASSLTETKNIQYF
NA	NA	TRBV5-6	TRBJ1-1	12	TGTGCCAGCCTCCGGGACGACACTGAAGCTTTCTTT	CASLRDDTEAFF
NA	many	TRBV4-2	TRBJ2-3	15	TGTGCCAGCAGCCAAGCTGTCGAGGGGGAGGATACGCAGTATTTT	CASSQAVEGEDTQYF
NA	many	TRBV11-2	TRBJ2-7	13	TGCGCCAGCAGCCCCGGGACGGCGTACGAGCAGTACTTC	CASSPGTAYEQYF
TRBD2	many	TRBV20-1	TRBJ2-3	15	TGCAGTGCTGCAGACAGCGGGGGGGCGGGAGATACGCAGTATTTT	CSAADSGGAGDTQYF
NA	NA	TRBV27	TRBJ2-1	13	TGTGCCAGCAGTTTATTCTTCAACAATGAGCAGTTCTTC	CASSLFFNNEQFF
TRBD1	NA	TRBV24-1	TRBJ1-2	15	TGTGCCACCAGTCAAAGACGGACAGGGGATTATGGCTACACCTTC	CATSQRRTGDYGYTF
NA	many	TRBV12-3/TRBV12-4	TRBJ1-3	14	TGTGCCAGCAGTTTGGTGAACTCTGGAAACACCATATATTTT	CASSLVNSGNTIYF
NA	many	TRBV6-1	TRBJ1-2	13	TGTGCCAGCAGTGACAGGGTGACCTATGGCTACACCTTC	CASSDRVTYGYTF